The 21 T cell receptor beta chains given below trace back to one sample, sequenced in a study of blood T cell repertoires in COVID-19. Profiled with immunoSEQ multiplex PCR; TCRdb holds only in-frame clones, not every one. The repertoire holds 150,000 to 180,000 clones, with 80% as singletons. Sequencing input: peripheral blood. Source of these receptors: a man aged 55 to 70 with acute or convalescent COVID-19.

V and J are TRBV4-2 and TRBJ2-3; 16 nucleotides line up with TRBD2. With 4 bases clipped from V and 4 bases from J, the junction kept 2 bases outside the gene matches. Germline CDR1 is LGHNA and CDR2 is YNFKEQ. This CDR3 is built from 16 residues. In DNA form, the CDR3 reads TGTGCCAGCAGCCGGGGACTAGCGGGAGGGCCAGATACGCAGTATTTT. Translating it yields CASSRGLAGGPDTQYF.

The chain carries TRBV30 and TRBJ1-2, with 7 bases lining up with TRBD1. V lost 1 base, J lost 8 bases, and 13 bases stayed unmatched. Germline V lookup: CDR1 GTSNPN, CDR2 SVGIG (reference sequence). The CDR3 is 15 residues long. The CDR3 sequence: CAWSEGRQGVWGYTF. The CDR3 DNA reads as TGTGCCTGGAGTGAGGGGCGGCAGGGGGTTTGGGGCTACACCTTC.

J is TRBJ2-5 and V is TRBV25-1; 11 nucleotides agree with TRBD2. Germline lookup yields CDR1 MGHDK and CDR2 SYGVNS. This CDR3 spans 15 amino acids. With V trimmed by 5 bases and J by 5 bases, 7 bases remained unmatched. DNA for the CDR3: TGTGCCAGCAGTTCCCGACTAGCGGGAAGGGAGACCCAGTACTTC. As protein: CASSSRLAGRETQYF.

This chain connects TRBV7-9 to TRBJ2-5; no clear D gene. Germline V gene lookup returns CDR1 SEHNR and CDR2 FQNEAQ (reference sequence). Trimming cost V 3 bases and J 0 bases, with 17 bases left between them. This CDR3 region has 17 residues. DNA of the CDR3: TGTGCCAGCAGCTTCCGACGACTTAGAAGTTACCAAGAGACCCAGTACTTC. Translated, it gives CASSFRRLRSYQETQYF.

The rearrangement links TRBV2 to TRBJ2-6; D is perhaps TRBD1 (5 bases). CDR1 SNHLY and CDR2 FYNNEI come from the germline V gene. This CDR3 contains 15 residues. The germline V and J ends were trimmed by 8 bases and 1 base, with 12 bases remaining between them. The CDR3 is CASYLGLSGANVLTF. DNA for the CDR3: TGTGCCAGCTATTTGGGGCTATCTGGGGCCAACGTCCTGACTTTC.

This clone occurred once. The chain employs TRBV4-3 and TRBJ2-2; a weak D match, TRBD1 (5 bases). V lost 10 bases and J lost 0, with 12 bases in between. This CDR3 has 14 residues. The V gene's germline CDR1 is LGHNA and CDR2 YSLEER. DNA of the CDR3: TGCGCCACCTCGATGACAGCGAACACCGGGGAGCTGTTTTTT. Translated: CATSMTANTGELFF.

The chain employs TRBV14 and TRBJ1-1, with D maybe TRBD1 (5 bases). Germline V gene sequence: CDR1 SGHDN, CDR2 FVKESK. Between the trimmed V and J ends, which lost 10 bases and 11 bases, there was a span of 17 bases. CDR3 size: 11 residues. The CDR3 is CATPYRGHAFF. CDR3 DNA: TGTGCCACCCCATATAGAGGACATGCTTTCTTT.

V gene TRBV24-1 combines with J gene TRBJ1-3; D not resolved. Germline V lookup: CDR1 KGHDR, CDR2 SFDVKD. V dropped 3 bases and J dropped 0 bases, with 8 bases sitting between them. The CDR3 contains 15 residues. The CDR3 DNA is TGTGCCACCAGTGATCAAGCAGGCTCTGGAAACACCATATATTTT. This codes for CATSDQAGSGNTIYF.

This sequence joins TRBV18 and TRBJ2-5; D unclear. The germline V and J ends were trimmed by 2 bases and 2 bases, with 9 bases remaining between them. This CDR3 has 14 amino acids. Germline lookup yields CDR1 KGHSH and CDR2 LQKENI. As DNA, the CDR3 is TGTGCCAGCTCACCAAGAGAGAGACAAGAGACCCAGTACTTC. It translates to CASSPRERQETQYF.

This chain joins TRBV7-6 and TRBJ2-2, with D possibly TRBD2 on 6 matching bases. The CDR3 has 15 residues. The germline V and J ends were trimmed by 1 base and 5 bases, with 11 bases remaining between them. CDR1 is SGHVS, CDR2 FNYEAQ, per germline. The CDR3: CASSLGAGGTGELFF. Here the CDR3 DNA reads TGTGCCAGCAGCTTAGGGGCTGGGGGGACCGGGGAGCTGTTTTTT.

The gene calls are TRBV19 and TRBJ1-5, with TRBD1 matching 9 bases. CDR1 is LNHDA and CDR2 is SQIVND in the germline V gene (reference sequence). The CDR3 loop spans 15 amino acids. V was clipped by 6 bases and J by 1 base; unmatched bases: 4. In DNA, the CDR3 is TGTGCCAGTAGGGGGACAGGGATAAGCAATCAGCCCCAGCATTTT. Protein product: CASRGTGISNQPQHF.

This chain links TRBV6-5 with TRBJ1-6, with D possibly matching TRBD1 (6 bases). V dropped 4 bases and J dropped 9 bases, with 10 bases sitting between them. The germline V gene has CDR1 MNHEY and CDR2 SVGAGI. The CDR3 consists of 13 residues. The chain's CDR3 is CASSSRDTSPLHF. CDR3 nucleotide sequence: TGTGCCAGCAGTTCCCGGGACACTTCACCCCTCCACTTT.

CDR3 residues: CASRDSGGPNEKLFF. The DNA for the CDR3 is TGTGCCAGCAGGGATTCAGGGGGCCCCAATGAAAAACTGTTTTTT. The chain links TRBV3-1 (or the pseudogene TRBV3-2) to TRBJ1-4; 8 positions match TRBD1. Germline-derived CDR1 and CDR2 are LGHDT and YNNKEL (reference sequence). The CDR3 contains 15 residues. Germline trimming cut 6 bases from V and 5 bases from J; bases unmatched to any gene: 8.

This clone appeared a few times. CDR3 sequence reads: CASKGATNYGYTF. In DNA form, the CDR3 reads TGTGCCAGCAAGGGAGCGACCAACTATGGCTACACCTTC. The chain uses TRBV6-5 and TRBJ1-2; D is uncertain. The V gene's germline CDR1 is MNHEY and CDR2 SVGAGI. V dropped 7 bases and J dropped 2 bases, with 11 bases sitting between them. The CDR3 length is 13 residues.

This chain joins TRBV5-6 and TRBJ2-2; perhaps TRBD1 as D (5 bases). Germline V gene sequence: CDR1 SGHDT, CDR2 YYEEEE. This CDR3 is built from 15 residues. V lost 0 bases, J lost 2 bases, and 8 bases lay in between. The CDR3 sequence: CASSLGTRNTGELFF. Written as DNA, the CDR3 is TGTGCCAGCAGCTTGGGGACAAGAAACACCGGGGAGCTGTTTTTT. Using reference TRBV5-6 and TRBJ2-2 for the parts outside the CDR3, the full variable domain is DAGVTQSPTHLIKTRGQQVTLRCSPKSGHDTVSWYQQALGQGPQFIFQYYEEEERQRGNFPDRFSGHQFPNYSSELNVNALLLGDSALYLCASSLGTRNTGELFFGEGSRLTVL.

This clone was counted a few times. This chain links TRBV28 with TRBJ2-1; 10 positions match TRBD2. Germline V gene data show CDR1 as MDHEN and CDR2 as SYDVKM. J gave up 7 bases and V 4 bases, and 4 bases lay outside the gene matches. The CDR3 covers 14 residues. The CDR3 protein is CASSWGSGRNEQFF. For the CDR3, the DNA is TGTGCCAGCAGTTGGGGTAGCGGGAGGAATGAGCAGTTCTTC.

The gene calls are TRBV30 and TRBJ2-7; maybe TRBD1 (6 bases). Per the germline V gene, CDR1 is GTSNPN and CDR2 is SVGIG (reference sequence). The V gene lost 3 bases and the J gene lost 2 bases, with 8 bases spanning the gap. The CDR3 spans 12 residues. In DNA, the CDR3 is TGTGCCTGGAGACAGGGTGCCTACGAGCAGTACTTC. Its protein product is CAWRQGAYEQYF.

J is TRBJ1-1 and V is TRBV3-1 (or the pseudogene TRBV3-2), with a tentative D call TRBD1 (6 bases). Germline V lookup: CDR1 LGHDT, CDR2 YNNKEL (reference sequence). The CDR3 loop spans 14 amino acids. V was trimmed by 4 bases and J by 1 base, leaving 10 bases between them. This CDR3 is CASSRRQANTEAFF. For the CDR3, the DNA is TGTGCCAGCAGCCGGAGACAGGCGAACACTGAAGCTTTCTTT.

This chain connects TRBV6-2 or TRBV6-3 to TRBJ1-5; no clear D. The CDR3 consists of 16 residues. Trimming took off 4 bases at V and 7 bases at J, with 20 bases between the two ends. CDR1 is MNHEY, CDR2 SVGEGT, per germline. The CDR3 DNA sequence: TGTGCCAGCAGTTCGGGTTTGACCGCGTCTAGGCAGCCCCAGCATTTT. Amino acid sequence: CASSSGLTASRQPQHF.

The chain links TRBV19 to TRBJ2-6; TRBD1 is a possible D gene (6 bases). The CDR3 runs 15 residues. Germline V CDR1 and CDR2: LNHDA, SQIVND (reference sequence). The V end was cut by 7 bases, the J end by 0 bases, with 10 bases between. The CDR3: CASTQQGSGANVLTF. DNA for the CDR3: TGTGCCAGTACCCAACAGGGCTCTGGGGCCAACGTCCTGACTTTC. Using reference TRBV19 and TRBJ2-6 for the parts outside the CDR3, the full variable domain is DGGITQSPKYLFRKEGQNVTLSCEQNLNHDAMYWYRQDPGQGLRLIYYSQIVNDFQKGDIAEGYSVSREKKESFPLTVTSAQKNPTAFYLCASTQQGSGANVLTFGAGSRLTVL.

This clone is a singleton in its sample. The chain uses TRBV14 and TRBJ2-7; 10 positions match TRBD2. The CDR3 is 14 amino acids. Germline V lookup: CDR1 SGHDN, CDR2 FVKESK. Trimming removed 2 bases from V and 3 bases from J; junction bases left unmatched: 1. CDR3 sequence reads: CASSQLAGDYEQYF. DNA for the CDR3: TGTGCCAGCAGCCAACTAGCGGGAGACTACGAGCAGTACTTC.